This is a list of T cell receptor beta chains from one sample in a study of OX40 agonist ivuxolimab in advanced cancers. TCRdb's table, derived via immunoSEQ multiplex PCR, lists solely in-frame clones and lacks some. The profile shows 60,000 to 85,000 clones, around nine tenths of them singletons. Here the sequenced sample was CD4+ or CD8+ T cells sorted from blood, taken in a trial of the OX40 agonist ivuxolimab. The receptors were gathered from an adult with an advanced solid tumor such as melanoma, head and neck, liver or kidney cancer. Both conserved end residues are part of each CDR3. D genes are given only for firm matches. Some rows mark clone size as missing; the rest say once, few, many or name a class of expanded clone.

v_call: TRBV6-1; j_call: TRBJ2-5; d_call: -; cdr3_length: 13; clone_size: -; cdr3_aa: CASSSGTQETQYF; cdr3_nt: TGTGCCAGCAGCTCCGGGACCCAAGAGACCCAGTACTTC
v_call: TRBV28; j_call: TRBJ1-5; d_call: TRBD1; cdr3_length: 14; clone_size: -; cdr3_aa: CASSPGGAEQPQHF; cdr3_nt: TGTGCCAGCAGCCCAGGGGGCGCGGAACAGCCCCAGCATTTT
v_call: TRBV5-1; j_call: TRBJ2-3; d_call: TRBD2; cdr3_length: 13; clone_size: -; cdr3_aa: CASSSLAGDTQYF; cdr3_nt: TGCGCCAGCAGTTCGCTAGCGGGGGATACGCAGTATTTT
v_call: TRBV27; j_call: TRBJ1-1; d_call: -; cdr3_length: 14; clone_size: -; cdr3_aa: CASSLVRLGTEAFF; cdr3_nt: TGTGCCAGCAGTTTAGTTAGGTTGGGCACTGAAGCTTTCTTT
v_call: TRBV9; j_call: TRBJ2-7; d_call: -; cdr3_length: 13; clone_size: -; cdr3_aa: CASSVRGVDEQYF; cdr3_nt: TGTGCCAGCAGCGTAAGGGGTGTCGACGAGCAGTACTTC
v_call: TRBV2; j_call: TRBJ1-1; d_call: -; cdr3_length: 13; clone_size: -; cdr3_aa: CASSGLTGTEAFF; cdr3_nt: TGTGCCAGCAGTGGACTGACGGGGACTGAAGCTTTCTTT
v_call: TRBV6-5; j_call: TRBJ1-2; d_call: -; cdr3_length: 15; clone_size: -; cdr3_aa: CASSYRAEPYYGYTF; cdr3_nt: TGTGCCAGCAGTTACCGGGCGGAACCTTACTATGGCTACACCTTC
v_call: TRBV4-1; j_call: TRBJ1-5; d_call: TRBD1; cdr3_length: 17; clone_size: -; cdr3_aa: CASSQDRAGMLGQPQHF; cdr3_nt: TGCGCCAGCAGCCAGGACAGGGCGGGTATGTTGGGTCAGCCCCAGCATTTT
v_call: TRBV5-1; j_call: TRBJ2-3; d_call: -; cdr3_length: 14; clone_size: -; cdr3_aa: CASSLGSSTDTQYF; cdr3_nt: TGCGCCAGCAGCTTGGGTTCTAGCACAGATACGCAGTATTTT
v_call: TRBV4-3; j_call: TRBJ1-6; d_call: -; cdr3_length: 15; clone_size: -; cdr3_aa: CASSQADSYNSPLHF; cdr3_nt: TGCGCCAGCAGCCAAGCCGACAGTTATAATTCACCCCTCCACTTT
v_call: TRBV6-5; j_call: TRBJ2-1; d_call: TRBD2; cdr3_length: 16; clone_size: -; cdr3_aa: CASSYSLAGSYNEQFF; cdr3_nt: TGTGCCAGCAGTTACTCGTTAGCGGGGTCATACAATGAGCAGTTCTTC
v_call: TRBV6-5; j_call: TRBJ1-5; d_call: -; cdr3_length: 14; clone_size: -; cdr3_aa: CASSLRQRNQPQHF; cdr3_nt: TGTGCCAGCTCCCTAAGGCAGCGCAATCAGCCCCAGCATTTT
v_call: TRBV29-1; j_call: TRBJ1-1; d_call: -; cdr3_length: 13; clone_size: few; cdr3_aa: CSVDKGMWTEAFF; cdr3_nt: TGCAGCGTTGATAAGGGGATGTGGACTGAAGCTTTCTTT
v_call: TRBV30; j_call: TRBJ1-5; d_call: -; cdr3_length: 13; clone_size: few; cdr3_aa: CAWSGRSPQPQHF; cdr3_nt: TGTGCCTGGAGCGGAAGGTCTCCTCAGCCCCAGCATTTT
v_call: TRBV6-5; j_call: TRBJ1-2; d_call: -; cdr3_length: 14; clone_size: -; cdr3_aa: CASSNPGDSYGYTF; cdr3_nt: TGTGCCAGCAGTAACCCGGGGGACTCTTATGGCTACACCTTC
v_call: TRBV6-5; j_call: TRBJ2-7; d_call: TRBD2; cdr3_length: 15; clone_size: -; cdr3_aa: CASSTGGTPVYEQYF; cdr3_nt: TGTGCCAGCAGTACGGGGGGGACACCCGTTTACGAGCAGTACTTC
v_call: TRBV5-6; j_call: TRBJ2-7; d_call: TRBD1; cdr3_length: 14; clone_size: -; cdr3_aa: CASSFRQGAYEQYF; cdr3_nt: TGTGCCAGCAGCTTTCGGCAGGGGGCGTACGAGCAGTACTTC
v_call: TRBV19; j_call: TRBJ1-5; d_call: -; cdr3_length: 13; clone_size: -; cdr3_aa: CASSIKWGQPQHF; cdr3_nt: TGTGCCAGTAGTATAAAATGGGGGCAGCCCCAGCATTTT
v_call: TRBV5-1; j_call: TRBJ2-1; d_call: TRBD2; cdr3_length: 16; clone_size: -; cdr3_aa: CASSLVSRGGYNEQFF; cdr3_nt: TGCGCCAGCAGCTTGGTATCCCGGGGGGGTTACAATGAGCAGTTCTTC
v_call: TRBV7-9; j_call: TRBJ2-3; d_call: TRBD1; cdr3_length: 13; clone_size: few; cdr3_aa: CASSLRQGDTQYF; cdr3_nt: TGTGCCAGCAGCTTAAGACAGGGAGATACGCAGTATTTT
v_call: TRBV4-2; j_call: TRBJ2-3; d_call: -; cdr3_length: 18; clone_size: -; cdr3_aa: CASSQVRGRGASTDTQYF; cdr3_nt: TGTGCCAGCAGCCAAGTCAGGGGGCGGGGGGCTAGCACAGATACGCAGTATTTT
v_call: TRBV10-1; j_call: TRBJ1-2; d_call: -; cdr3_length: 13; clone_size: few; cdr3_aa: CASSSDRSRGYTF; cdr3_nt: TGCGCCAGCAGCTCCGACAGATCTAGAGGCTACACCTTC
v_call: TRBV7-2; j_call: TRBJ2-7; d_call: TRBD1; cdr3_length: 14; clone_size: -; cdr3_aa: CASSLAGGGYEQYF; cdr3_nt: TGTGCCAGCAGCTTAGCAGGGGGCGGGTACGAGCAGTACTTC
v_call: TRBV7-9; j_call: TRBJ2-5; d_call: -; cdr3_length: 12; clone_size: -; cdr3_aa: CASSQRGETQYF; cdr3_nt: TGTGCCAGCAGCCAGAGAGGGGAGACCCAGTACTTC
v_call: TRBV7-2; j_call: TRBJ1-6; d_call: -; cdr3_length: 15; clone_size: -; cdr3_aa: CASSLEGGRNSPLHF; cdr3_nt: TGTGCCAGCAGCTTAGAGGGGGGCCGGAATTCACCCCTCCACTTT
v_call: TRBV11-3; j_call: TRBJ2-1; d_call: -; cdr3_length: 13; clone_size: -; cdr3_aa: CASSRTQYNEQFF; cdr3_nt: TGTGCCAGCAGCCGGACCCAATACAATGAGCAGTTCTTC
v_call: TRBV11-2; j_call: TRBJ2-7; d_call: TRBD2; cdr3_length: 15; clone_size: -; cdr3_aa: CASSIEGTSTYEQYF; cdr3_nt: TGTGCCAGCAGCATAGAAGGGACTAGCACCTACGAGCAGTACTTC
v_call: TRBV7-6; j_call: TRBJ2-5; d_call: TRBD1; cdr3_length: 17; clone_size: -; cdr3_aa: CASSLYTGGQGGGTQYF; cdr3_nt: TGTGCCAGCAGCTTATACACAGGGGGGCAGGGAGGTGGGACCCAGTACTTC
v_call: TRBV7-9; j_call: TRBJ1-1; d_call: -; cdr3_length: 15; clone_size: -; cdr3_aa: CASSPGPTLNTEAFF; cdr3_nt: TGTGCCAGCAGCCCTGGGCCCACCCTGAACACTGAAGCTTTCTTT
v_call: TRBV30; j_call: TRBJ1-6; d_call: -; cdr3_length: 13; clone_size: -; cdr3_aa: CAWSTGFGSPLHF; cdr3_nt: TGTGCCTGGAGTACTGGCTTTGGTTCACCCCTCCACTTT
v_call: TRBV27; j_call: TRBJ2-1; d_call: TRBD1; cdr3_length: 16; clone_size: -; cdr3_aa: CASSSDRSSSYNEQFF; cdr3_nt: TGTGCCAGCAGCTCGGACAGGTCGAGCTCCTACAATGAGCAGTTCTTC
v_call: TRBV5-4; j_call: TRBJ2-1; d_call: -; cdr3_length: 15; clone_size: once; cdr3_aa: CASSLALGPGDEQFF; cdr3_nt: TGTGCCAGCAGCTTGGCCCTCGGACCGGGCGATGAGCAGTTCTTC
v_call: TRBV9; j_call: TRBJ2-7; d_call: -; cdr3_length: 15; clone_size: -; cdr3_aa: CASSVSLQGNYEQYF; cdr3_nt: TGTGCCAGCAGCGTTTCCTTACAAGGGAACTACGAGCAGTACTTC
v_call: TRBV20-1; j_call: TRBJ2-7; d_call: TRBD2; cdr3_length: 11; clone_size: -; cdr3_aa: CSVKLAGGPHF; cdr3_nt: TGCAGTGTAAAACTAGCGGGAGGGCCGCACTTC
v_call: TRBV7-2; j_call: TRBJ2-5; d_call: TRBD1; cdr3_length: 18; clone_size: -; cdr3_aa: CASSSRTRDRERQETQYF; cdr3_nt: TGTGCCAGCAGCTCTCGAACCAGGGACAGGGAACGACAAGAGACCCAGTACTTC
v_call: TRBV18; j_call: TRBJ2-5; d_call: -; cdr3_length: 16; clone_size: once; cdr3_aa: CASSPLPWGEGETQYF; cdr3_nt: TGTGCCAGCTCACCCCTCCCGTGGGGCGAGGGAGAGACCCAGTACTTC
v_call: TRBV7-2; j_call: TRBJ2-3; d_call: TRBD1; cdr3_length: 16; clone_size: -; cdr3_aa: CASTFRAGQGADTQYF; cdr3_nt: TGTGCCAGCACCTTTAGGGCGGGACAGGGCGCAGATACGCAGTATTTT
v_call: TRBV6-6; j_call: TRBJ2-1; d_call: -; cdr3_length: 14; clone_size: -; cdr3_aa: CASTSYRTSNEQFF; cdr3_nt: TGTGCCAGCACCTCTTACAGGACCTCAAATGAGCAGTTCTTC
v_call: TRBV4-2; j_call: TRBJ2-1; d_call: TRBD2; cdr3_length: 16; clone_size: -; cdr3_aa: CASSQDGSGGANEQFF; cdr3_nt: TGTGCCAGCAGCCAAGATGGTAGCGGGGGGGCGAATGAGCAGTTCTTC
v_call: TRBV18; j_call: TRBJ1-5; d_call: -; cdr3_length: 16; clone_size: -; cdr3_aa: CASSPRIGYGNQPQHF; cdr3_nt: TGTGCCAGCTCACCACGCATAGGGTATGGCAATCAGCCCCAGCATTTT
v_call: TRBV5-4; j_call: TRBJ1-1; d_call: -; cdr3_length: 15; clone_size: -; cdr3_aa: CASSLTGSLNTEAFF; cdr3_nt: TGTGCCAGCAGCTTGACCGGCAGTCTGAACACTGAAGCTTTCTTT
v_call: TRBV28; j_call: TRBJ2-5; d_call: -; cdr3_length: 13; clone_size: -; cdr3_aa: CASSLSPLGTQYF; cdr3_nt: TGTGCCAGCAGTTTATCTCCCTTGGGGACCCAGTACTTC
v_call: TRBV2; j_call: TRBJ1-1; d_call: -; cdr3_length: 12; clone_size: -; cdr3_aa: CASRTGHTEAFF; cdr3_nt: TGTGCCAGCAGAACAGGTCACACTGAAGCTTTCTTT
v_call: TRBV2; j_call: TRBJ2-3; d_call: -; cdr3_length: 12; clone_size: few; cdr3_aa: CASSEVADTQYF; cdr3_nt: TGTGCCAGCAGTGAAGTGGCAGATACGCAGTATTTT
v_call: TRBV7-9; j_call: TRBJ1-1; d_call: TRBD1; cdr3_length: 14; clone_size: -; cdr3_aa: CASSTATGGTEAFF; cdr3_nt: TGTGCCAGCAGCACCGCGACAGGGGGAACTGAAGCTTTCTTT
v_call: TRBV29-1; j_call: TRBJ2-7; d_call: -; cdr3_length: 12; clone_size: -; cdr3_aa: CSVDGSGYEQYF; cdr3_nt: TGCAGCGTCGACGGATCGGGGTACGAGCAGTACTTC
v_call: TRBV7-2; j_call: TRBJ2-3; d_call: TRBD1; cdr3_length: 14; clone_size: -; cdr3_aa: CASSPQGAADTQYF; cdr3_nt: TGTGCCAGCAGCCCCCAGGGGGCCGCAGATACGCAGTATTTT
v_call: TRBV27; j_call: TRBJ1-4; d_call: TRBD1; cdr3_length: 15; clone_size: -; cdr3_aa: CASSPLQGANEKLFF; cdr3_nt: TGTGCCAGCAGTCCGCTGCAGGGGGCGAATGAAAAACTGTTTTTT
v_call: TRBV30; j_call: TRBJ2-7; d_call: TRBD2; cdr3_length: 15; clone_size: -; cdr3_aa: CAWSDPSGGVYEQYF; cdr3_nt: TGTGCCTGGAGTGACCCTAGCGGGGGAGTGTACGAGCAGTACTTC
v_call: TRBV10-3; j_call: TRBJ1-1; d_call: -; cdr3_length: 11; clone_size: -; cdr3_aa: CAISPGTEAFF; cdr3_nt: TGTGCCATCAGTCCCGGGACTGAAGCTTTCTTT
v_call: TRBV7-2; j_call: TRBJ1-4; d_call: TRBD1; cdr3_length: 15; clone_size: -; cdr3_aa: CASSSQGGAGEKLFF; cdr3_nt: TGTGCCAGCAGCTCACAAGGGGGCGCGGGTGAAAAACTGTTTTTT
v_call: TRBV27; j_call: TRBJ2-1; d_call: TRBD2; cdr3_length: 18; clone_size: -; cdr3_aa: CASSRIRERLAGDSEQFF; cdr3_nt: TGTGCCAGCAGCCGGATTAGGGAGAGACTAGCGGGAGATTCTGAGCAGTTCTTC
v_call: TRBV18; j_call: TRBJ2-5; d_call: TRBD2; cdr3_length: 15; clone_size: -; cdr3_aa: CASSPPGLAGETQYF; cdr3_nt: TGTGCCAGCTCACCACCCGGACTAGCGGGAGAGACCCAGTACTTC
v_call: TRBV27; j_call: TRBJ2-7; d_call: -; cdr3_length: 15; clone_size: -; cdr3_aa: CASSSPGGGTYEQYF; cdr3_nt: TGTGCCAGCAGTTCTCCTGGGGGGGGCACCTACGAGCAGTACTTC
v_call: TRBV28; j_call: TRBJ2-2; d_call: -; cdr3_length: 14; clone_size: -; cdr3_aa: CASSLAPNTGELFF; cdr3_nt: TGTGCCAGCAGTTTAGCCCCGAACACCGGGGAGCTGTTTTTT
v_call: TRBV10-3; j_call: TRBJ2-3; d_call: -; cdr3_length: 12; clone_size: -; cdr3_aa: CAISPNTDTQYF; cdr3_nt: TGTGCCATCAGTCCCAACACAGATACGCAGTATTTT
v_call: TRBV16; j_call: TRBJ1-2; d_call: -; cdr3_length: 15; clone_size: -; cdr3_aa: CASSPGPTANYGYTF; cdr3_nt: TGTGCCAGCAGCCCTGGACCAACGGCCAACTATGGCTACACCTTC
v_call: TRBV19; j_call: TRBJ1-1; d_call: -; cdr3_length: 15; clone_size: -; cdr3_aa: CASSTGAPGTAEAFF; cdr3_nt: TGTGCCAGTAGTACGGGGGCCCCGGGGACCGCTGAAGCTTTCTTT
v_call: TRBV7-8; j_call: TRBJ2-7; d_call: -; cdr3_length: 15; clone_size: -; cdr3_aa: CASSLSLRGIYEQYF; cdr3_nt: TGTGCCAGCAGCTTGTCGCTCAGAGGAATCTACGAGCAGTACTTC
v_call: TRBV2; j_call: TRBJ1-1; d_call: TRBD1; cdr3_length: 13; clone_size: -; cdr3_aa: CASKGQQNTEAFF; cdr3_nt: TGTGCCAGCAAGGGACAGCAGAACACTGAAGCTTTCTTT